This T cell receptor (beta chain) is from a study of naive and memory T cell subsets. General study results and limits: In naive cells, over 90% of TCR sequences were seen only once.

Of note for this clonotype: Its specificity is unknown.

Two oligonucleotides, mixed equimolar, formed the beta constant-region primer covering TRBC1 and TRBC2. TCRdb re-called the UMI-ligation and nested PCR reads through MiXCR, storing one row per CDR3 protein. The sample lists under 150,000 distinct CDR3 sequences; about 18% were seen once. CDR3 length: 15 residues. Germline trimming cut 3 bases from V and 7 bases from J; bases unmatched to any gene: 5. Germline CDR1 and CDR2: SGHTA and FQGNSA. The receptor comes from a human donor in good health. The rearrangement joins TRBV7-2 to TRBJ2-3, with 12 nucleotides matching TRBD2. The specimen was naive CD4+ T cells from blood. The CDR3 protein is CASSFEGLAGHTQYF. The DNA of the CDR3 is TGTGCCAGCAGCTTTGAAGGACTAGCGGGGCATACGCAGTATTTT. The full variable domain, rest sourced from reference TRBV7-2 and TRBJ2-3, is GAGVSQSPSNKVTEKGKDVELRCDPISGHTALYWYRQSLGQGLEFLIYFQGNSAPDKSGLPSDRFSAERTGGSVSTLTIQRTQQEDSAVYLCASSFEGLAGHTQYFGPGTRLTVL.